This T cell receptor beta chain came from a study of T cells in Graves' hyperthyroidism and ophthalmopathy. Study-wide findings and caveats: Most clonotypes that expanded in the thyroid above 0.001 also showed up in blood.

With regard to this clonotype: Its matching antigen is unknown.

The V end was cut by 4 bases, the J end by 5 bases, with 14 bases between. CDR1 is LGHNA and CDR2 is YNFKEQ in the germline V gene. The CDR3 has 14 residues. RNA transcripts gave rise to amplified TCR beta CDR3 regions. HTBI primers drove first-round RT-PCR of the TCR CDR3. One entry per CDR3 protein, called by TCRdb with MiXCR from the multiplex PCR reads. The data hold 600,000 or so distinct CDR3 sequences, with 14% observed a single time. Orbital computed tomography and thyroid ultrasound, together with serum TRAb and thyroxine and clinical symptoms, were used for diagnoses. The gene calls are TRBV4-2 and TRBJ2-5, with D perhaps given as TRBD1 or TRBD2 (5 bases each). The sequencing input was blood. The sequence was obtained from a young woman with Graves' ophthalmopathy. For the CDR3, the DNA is TGTGCCAGCAGCCCTGGGGGTGATTTGGAGACCCAGTACTTC. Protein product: CASSPGGDLETQYF.